The clone carrying this T cell receptor beta chain was counted only a few times. Each CDR3 protein gets one entry after TCRdb re-called the 5' RACE reads with MiXCR. There are about 57,000 distinct CDR3 sequences in the sample; more than 25% occur only once, and more than 3% lies in the top ten. CDR3 length equals 20 residues. CDR1 is SGHNT and CDR2 is YENEEA in the germline V gene. Losses at the gene ends were 1 base for V and 0 bases for J; bases not matched to a gene: 12. V is TRBV11-3 and J is TRBJ2-1; TRBD2 matches 10 bases. This clonotype originated in a female donor with breast cancer. Sequencing was performed on tumor-infiltrating memory CD4+ T cells sorted from the breast tumor. Indicated subset: memory CD4+ T cells, CD4+CD45RO+CD25-. The CDR3 is CASSLVSWLAGVNSYNEQFF. The CDR3 region has the DNA TGTGCCAGCAGCTTAGTATCGTGGCTAGCGGGGGTAAACTCCTACAATGAGCAGTTCTTC.